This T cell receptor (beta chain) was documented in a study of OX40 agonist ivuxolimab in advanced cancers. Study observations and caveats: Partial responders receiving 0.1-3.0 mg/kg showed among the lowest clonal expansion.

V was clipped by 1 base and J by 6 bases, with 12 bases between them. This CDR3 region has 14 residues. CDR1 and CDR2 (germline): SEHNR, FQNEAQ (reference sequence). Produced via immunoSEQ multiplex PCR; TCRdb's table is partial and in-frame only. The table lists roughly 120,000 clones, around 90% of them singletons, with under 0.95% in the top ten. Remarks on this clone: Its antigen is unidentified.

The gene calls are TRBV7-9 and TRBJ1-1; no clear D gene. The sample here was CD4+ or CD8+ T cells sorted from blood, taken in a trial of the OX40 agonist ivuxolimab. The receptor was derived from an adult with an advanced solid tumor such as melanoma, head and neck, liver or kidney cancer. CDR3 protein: CASSLGQRGPEAFF. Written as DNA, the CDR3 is TGTGCCAGCAGCTTAGGTCAAAGAGGCCCTGAAGCTTTCTTT.